The next 24 T cell receptor beta chains were all read from a single sample in a study of blood T cell repertoires in COVID-19. Libraries were prepared by immunoSEQ multiplex PCR; TCRdb keeps only in-frame clonotypes and omits some of them. The sample consists of around 60,000 clones, around 90% of them appearing once. The sample taken for sequencing was peripheral blood. The receptors here all came from a man in his fifties with active COVID-19.

V usage is TRBV3-1 (or the pseudogene TRBV3-2) and J usage is TRBJ2-3, with a weak D call TRBD1 (5 bases). Trimming cost V 2 bases and J 2 bases, with 11 bases left between them. The CDR3 spans 15 residues. CDR1 and CDR2 from the germline V gene are LGHDT and YNNKEL (reference sequence). DNA of the CDR3: TGTGCCAGCAGCCAACCGGACACTTCCACAGATACGCAGTATTTT. This translates into CASSQPDTSTDTQYF.

The V call is TRBV4-2, the J call TRBJ2-1; 7 bases align to TRBD1. The germline V gene has CDR1 LGHNA and CDR2 YNFKEQ. This CDR3 is built from 14 residues. The ends lost 0 bases at V and 9 bases at J; junction bases unmatched: 5. The CDR3 sequence is CASSQENRGTEQFF. The DNA for the CDR3 is TGTGCCAGCAGCCAAGAGAACAGGGGCACTGAGCAGTTCTTC.

This clone was counted a single time. This chain links TRBV19 with TRBJ1-6; 8 positions agree with TRBD1. Losses at the gene ends were 3 bases for V and 8 bases for J; bases not matched to a gene: 6. The germline CDR1 and CDR2 sequences are LNHDA and SQIVND (reference sequence). The CDR3 spans 15 residues. The chain's CDR3 is CASSMRDRTYSPLHF. CDR3 nucleotide sequence: TGTGCCAGTAGTATGCGGGACAGGACTTATTCACCCCTCCACTTT. Together with reference TRBV19 and TRBJ1-6, the CDR3 gives the full variable domain: DGGITQSPKYLFRKEGQNVTLSCEQNLNHDAMYWYRQDPGQGLRLIYYSQIVNDFQKGDIAEGYSVSREKKESFPLTVTSAQKNPTAFYLCASSMRDRTYSPLHFGNGTRLTVT.

V gene TRBV6-2 or TRBV6-3 combines with J gene TRBJ1-5; 11 bases are a match to TRBD1. Germline CDR1 MNHEY, CDR2 SVGEGT. After removal of 6 bases from V and 0 bases from J, the junction contained 13 bases not matched to a gene. This CDR3 has 19 amino acids. CDR3 loop: CASSSPRDRGGNSNQPQHF. The CDR3 DNA follows: TGTGCCAGCAGCTCGCCCCGGGACAGGGGGGGAAATAGCAATCAGCCCCAGCATTTT.

The J gene is TRBJ1-5, the V gene TRBV10-2; 9 nucleotides agree with TRBD1. Germline V gene lookup returns CDR1 WSHSY and CDR2 SAAADI. This CDR3 has 14 residues. The V and J ends lost 4 bases and 4 bases, in that order; junction bases with no gene match: 2. DNA of the CDR3: TGCGCCAGCAGTGGACAGGGGGTTAATCAGCCCCAGCATTTT. Translation: CASSGQGVNQPQHF.

This chain uses TRBV5-1 with TRBJ2-3; D is undetermined. V dropped 6 bases and J dropped 2 bases, with 16 bases sitting between them. Germline V gives CDR1 SGHRS, CDR2 YFSETQ. The CDR3 spans 15 residues. CDR3 amino acids: CASTLATSNTDTQYF. The CDR3 DNA reads TGCGCCAGCACCTTAGCCACCTCAAACACAGATACGCAGTATTTT. The variable domain in full, with the rest retrieved from reference TRBV5-1 and TRBJ2-3, is KAGVTQTPRYLIKTRGQQVTLSCSPISGHRSVSWYQQTPGQGLQFLFEYFSETQRNKGNFPGRFSGRQFSNSRSEMNVSTLELGDSALYLCASTLATSNTDTQYFGPGTRLTVL.

The chain joins TRBV27 to TRBJ2-5, with 12 bases matching TRBD2. Germline CDR1 reads MNHEY; CDR2 reads SMNVEV (reference sequence). The CDR3 spans 15 residues. Losses at the gene ends were 6 bases for V and 10 bases for J; bases not matched to a gene: 12. The CDR3 loop reads CASRPQTSGGMGQYF. The CDR3 coding sequence is TGTGCCAGCAGGCCTCAAACTAGCGGGGGGATGGGCCAGTACTTC.

The chain combines TRBV29-1 with TRBJ1-1; D is ambiguous. The CDR3 extends over 14 amino acids. The germline gives CDR1 SQVTM, CDR2 ANQGSEA. V dropped 2 bases and J dropped 0 bases, with 10 bases sitting between them. CDR3 region: CSVEFLRMNTEAFF. The CDR3 DNA follows: TGCAGCGTTGAATTTCTCAGAATGAACACTGAAGCTTTCTTT.

CDR3 DNA: TGTGCCAGCAGTCTCCTAGCGGGGATTACACAAGAGACCCAGTACTTC. Translation: CASSLLAGITQETQYF. V usage is TRBV27 and J usage is TRBJ2-5; 9 bases map to TRBD2. Unmatched junction bases numbered 9, after V lost 5 bases and J lost 2 bases. The germline V gene encodes CDR1 MNHEY and CDR2 SMNVEV (reference sequence). This CDR3 is 16 amino acids long.

This rearrangement joins TRBV5-1 to TRBJ2-3; 9 bases align to TRBD1. This CDR3 spans 16 amino acids. Germline loops: CDR1 SGHRS, CDR2 YFSETQ. The V gene end was trimmed by 2 bases and the J gene end by 2 bases; junction bases not matched to a gene: 6. CDR3 loop: CASSLPGQGTTDTQYF. CDR3 coding DNA: TGCGCCAGCAGCTTACCGGGACAGGGAACCACAGATACGCAGTATTTT.

The J gene is TRBJ2-7, the V gene TRBV3-1 (or the pseudogene TRBV3-2); 8 bases are a match to TRBD2. The CDR3 spans 14 residues. J lost 6 bases, V lost 1 base, and 5 bases had no gene match. In germline, CDR1 is LGHDT, CDR2 YNNKEL (reference sequence). This chain's CDR3 is CASSQVGLAGEQYF. The CDR3 nucleotides are TGTGCCAGCAGCCAAGTTGGACTAGCCGGCGAGCAGTACTTC.

The V and J genes are TRBV7-8 and TRBJ2-5; 10 nucleotides agree with TRBD2. Germline CDR1 reads SGHVS; CDR2 reads FQNEAQ. The V and J ends lost 5 bases and 5 bases, in that order; junction bases with no gene match: 17. The CDR3 runs to 18 residues. CDR3 bases: TGTGCCAGCAGCCTGGGCAGGAAGCGGGGGGGCTCCCTTGAGACCCAGTACTTC. Encoded protein: CASSLGRKRGGSLETQYF.

V is TRBV12-5 and J is TRBJ2-1; 9 bases fit TRBD1. Trimming cost V 7 bases and J 3 bases; bases outside gene matches: 4. Per germline, CDR1 LGHNT and CDR2 FRNRAP. CDR3 length: 14 residues. CDR3 sequence: CASAKDRGYNEQFF. CDR3 sequence (DNA): TGTGCTAGTGCTAAGGACAGGGGCTACAATGAGCAGTTCTTC.

The rearrangement joins TRBV9 to TRBJ1-6; TRBD1 matches 8 bases. CDR3 length: 16 amino acids. Per the germline V gene, CDR1 is SGDLS and CDR2 is YYNGEE. Trimming cost V 4 bases and J 7 bases; bases outside gene matches: 10. In DNA, the CDR3 is TGTGCCAGCAGCACCCTACCGGACAGGGAAAATTCACCCCTCCACTTT. It is translated as CASSTLPDRENSPLHF.

The chain has TRBV18 and TRBJ1-1; no definite D call. Trimming left V 3 bases short and J 3 bases short, with 5 bases between. This CDR3 contains 12 residues. CDR1 and CDR2 (germline): KGHSH, LQKENI. CDR3 region: CASSPGDTEAFF. The CDR3 DNA reads as TGTGCCAGCTCACCGGGCGACACTGAAGCTTTCTTT. Filled out from reference TRBV18 and TRBJ1-1, the complete variable domain reads NAGVMQNPRHLVRRRGQEARLRCSPMKGHSHVYWYRQLPEEGLKFMVYLQKENIIDESGMPKERFSAEFPKEGPSILRIQQVVRGDSAAYFCASSPGDTEAFFGQGTRLTVV.

V gene TRBV19 combines with J gene TRBJ2-5; 11 bases align to TRBD2. Germline CDR1 is LNHDA and CDR2 is SQIVND (reference sequence). The V segment lost 5 bases and the J segment 6 bases; nucleotides outside the gene matches: 14. The CDR3 contains 17 residues. CDR3 protein: CASSASGLAGATKTQYF. The CDR3 coding sequence is TGTGCCAGTAGTGCCTCAGGACTAGCGGGCGCCACAAAGACCCAGTACTTC.

This chain connects TRBV11-2 to TRBJ1-2; D uncertain. V was pared by 1 base and J by 7 bases, with 10 bases between. From germline, CDR1 is SGHAT and CDR2 FQNNGV. This CDR3 comprises 13 residues. The CDR3 sequence is CASSLGEVAGYTF. The CDR3 DNA reads TGTGCCAGCAGCTTAGGGGAGGTGGCTGGCTACACCTTC.

The chain combines TRBV7-2 with TRBJ2-3; D is possibly TRBD2 (5 bases). Per the germline V gene, CDR1 is SGHTA and CDR2 is FQGNSA. Trimming removed 4 bases at V and 1 base at J, with 12 bases between. The CDR3 sequence is 15 residues long. The CDR3 spells CASSSGIWGTDTQYF. Here the CDR3 DNA reads TGTGCCAGCAGCTCCGGGATTTGGGGCACAGATACGCAGTATTTT.

This chain uses TRBV7-8 with TRBJ2-7; TRBD2 matches 7 bases. This CDR3 spans 14 amino acids. V lost 5 bases to trimming and J lost 3 bases; unmatched junction nucleotides: 7. Germline V gene sequence: CDR1 SGHVS, CDR2 FQNEAQ. CDR3 bases: TGTGCCAGCAGCGAACCCCGGACTAGCTACGAGCAGTACTTC. It yields the protein CASSEPRTSYEQYF.

In DNA form, the CDR3 reads TGCAGTGCTAGTAGCGTAAGAGATACGCAGTATTTT. Its protein is CSASSVRDTQYF. This rearrangement joins TRBV20-1 to TRBJ2-3; perhaps TRBD2 as D (5 bases). The CDR3 spans 12 residues. CDR1 and CDR2 from the germline V gene are DFQATT and SNEGSKA (reference sequence). V shed 3 bases and J shed 5 bases, with 9 bases lying between them.

The V gene is TRBV6-5, the J gene TRBJ1-5; D is perhaps TRBD1 (5 bases). Germline V lookup: CDR1 MNHEY, CDR2 SVGAGI. Deletions cut 8 bases from V and 3 bases from J, with 11 bases between. This CDR3 is built from 13 residues. In DNA, the CDR3 is TGTGCCAGCGCACAGGCCAACAATCAGCCCCAGCATTTT. Translated: CASAQANNQPQHF.

The V call is TRBV6-2 or TRBV6-3, the J call TRBJ2-2, with D possibly TRBD2 on 5 matching bases. Germline lookup yields CDR1 MNHEY and CDR2 SVGEGT. V was pared by 5 bases and J by 5 bases, with 6 bases between. The CDR3 is made up of 12 amino acids. The CDR3 DNA is TGTGCCAGCAGTCGGGGAACCGGGGAGCTGTTTTTT. It yields the protein CASSRGTGELFF.

The V gene is TRBV19, the J gene TRBJ2-2, with 11 bases that match TRBD1. The CDR3 is made up of 16 amino acids. J gave up 4 bases and V 6 bases, and 7 bases lay outside the gene matches. CDR1 LNHDA and CDR2 SQIVND come from the germline V gene (reference sequence). This chain's CDR3 is CASSLGQGAGTGELFF. The CDR3 DNA reads TGTGCCAGTAGCCTCGGACAGGGGGCGGGCACCGGGGAGCTGTTTTTT.

The CDR3 spells CASSPQENTEAFF. The CDR3 DNA reads TGTGCCAGCAGCCCACAAGAGAACACTGAAGCTTTCTTT. The genes are TRBV7-2 and TRBJ1-1, with no clear D. Deletions cut 5 bases from V and 1 base from J, with 8 bases between. The CDR3 has 13 residues. Germline CDR1 reads SGHTA; CDR2 reads FQGNSA.